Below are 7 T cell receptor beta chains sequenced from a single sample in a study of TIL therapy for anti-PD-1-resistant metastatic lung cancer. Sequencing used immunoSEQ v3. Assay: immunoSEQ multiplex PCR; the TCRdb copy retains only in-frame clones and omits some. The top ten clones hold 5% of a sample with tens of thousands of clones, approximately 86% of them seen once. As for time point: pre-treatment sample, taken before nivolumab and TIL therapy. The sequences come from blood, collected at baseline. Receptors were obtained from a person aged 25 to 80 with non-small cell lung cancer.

As DNA, the CDR3 is TGTGCCAGCAATGGCAAGTTGAACACTGAAGCTTTCTTT. The encoded protein is CASNGKLNTEAFF. The genes are TRBV28 and TRBJ1-1; the D is unclear. Germline assignment: CDR1 MDHEN and CDR2 SYDVKM. This CDR3 has 13 residues. V gave up 7 bases and J gave up 0 bases, with 9 bases separating them.

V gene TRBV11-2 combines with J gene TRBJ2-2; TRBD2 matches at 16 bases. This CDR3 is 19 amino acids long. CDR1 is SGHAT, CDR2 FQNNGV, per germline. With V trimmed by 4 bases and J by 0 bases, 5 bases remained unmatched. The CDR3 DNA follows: TGTGCCAGCAGCTCCCCGGGACTAGCGGGAGGGCCGAACACCGGGGAGCTGTTTTTT. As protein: CASSSPGLAGGPNTGELFF.

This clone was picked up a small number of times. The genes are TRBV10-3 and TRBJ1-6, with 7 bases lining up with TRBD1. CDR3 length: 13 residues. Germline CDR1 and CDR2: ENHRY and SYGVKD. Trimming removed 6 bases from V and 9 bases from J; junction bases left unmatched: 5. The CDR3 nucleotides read TGTGCCATCAGCAGGGGGTGGAGTTCACCCCTCCACTTT. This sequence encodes CAISRGWSSPLHF.

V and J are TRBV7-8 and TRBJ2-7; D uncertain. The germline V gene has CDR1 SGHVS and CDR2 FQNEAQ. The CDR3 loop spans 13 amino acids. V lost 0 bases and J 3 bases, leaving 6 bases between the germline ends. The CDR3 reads CASSLARFYEQYF. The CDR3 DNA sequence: TGTGCCAGCAGCTTAGCCAGATTCTACGAGCAGTACTTC.

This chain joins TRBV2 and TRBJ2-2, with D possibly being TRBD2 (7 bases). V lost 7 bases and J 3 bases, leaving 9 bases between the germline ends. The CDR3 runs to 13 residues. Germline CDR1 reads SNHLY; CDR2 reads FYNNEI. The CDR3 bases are TGTGCCAGCATCGGGGGGCACACCGGGGAGCTGTTTTTT. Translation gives CASIGGHTGELFF.

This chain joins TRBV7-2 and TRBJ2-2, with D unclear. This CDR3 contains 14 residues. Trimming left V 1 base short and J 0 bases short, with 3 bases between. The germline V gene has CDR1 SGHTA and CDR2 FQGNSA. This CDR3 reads CASSLVTNTGELFF. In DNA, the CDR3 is TGTGCCAGCAGCTTAGTGACGAACACCGGGGAGCTGTTTTTT. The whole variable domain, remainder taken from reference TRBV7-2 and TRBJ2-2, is GAGVSQSPSNKVTEKGKDVELRCDPISGHTALYWYRQSLGQGLEFLIYFQGNSAPDKSGLPSDRFSAERTGGSVSTLTIQRTQQEDSAVYLCASSLVTNTGELFFGEGSRLTVL.

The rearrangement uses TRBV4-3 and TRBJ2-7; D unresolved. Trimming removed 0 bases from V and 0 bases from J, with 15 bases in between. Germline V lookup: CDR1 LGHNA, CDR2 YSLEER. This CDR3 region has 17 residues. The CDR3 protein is CASSQESGTANSYEQYF. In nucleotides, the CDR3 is TGCGCCAGCAGCCAAGAGTCCGGAACAGCGAACTCCTACGAGCAGTACTTC.